This T cell receptor beta chain was observed in a study of shared clonotypes between healthy human individuals. The study's findings and limits: Memory subsets generally showed lower estimated richness than naive subsets. Sampling included only blood; tissue repertoires likely differ.

The CDR3 is 15 residues long. Per germline, CDR1 SEHNR and CDR2 FQNEAQ (reference sequence). Trimming removed 3 bases from V and 8 bases from J; junction bases left unmatched: 8. Comment on this clone: Its specificity is not known.

An assay was performed, and its level was deep. Clones were sequenced by immunoSEQ multiplex PCR, and TCRdb holds only the in-frame ones, with some missing. Among 1.4 million to 1.5 million clones listed, approximately 96% were seen once. This clonotype was sampled from a man in his thirties or forties in good health. The chain has TRBV7-9 and TRBJ2-1, with 9 bases fitting TRBD1. The sequenced sample consisted of naive CD4+ T cells sorted from blood. Subset given: CD45RA+ positively selected. The CDR3 sequence is CASSFQDRGRYEQFF. The CDR3 nucleotides are TGTGCCAGCAGCTTCCAGGACAGGGGACGGTATGAGCAGTTCTTC.